This TCR beta chain appears in the sequencing data of a study of T cells expressing NK-cell markers. Study-level information: The study drew TCR beta repertoires from sorted CD3+CD56+NKG2C+, CD3+CD56+NKG2C- and CD3+CD56-NKG2C+ T cells. Overall study findings and caveats: Clarity on HCMV specificity was lacking for the expanded NKG2C+ T cell clones. Leadership of the CD3+CD56-NKG2C+ fraction also belonged to these clonotypes in four donors.

TCRdb reanalyzed the 5' RACE reads, giving one entry per CDR3 protein sequence and no DNA. The sample spans 200,000 to 300,000 distinct CDR3 sequences; the ten largest clones claim about 4.2%. The CDR3 is made up of 16 amino acids. CDR1 is DFQATT, CDR2 SNEGSKA, per germline (reference sequence). Regarding this clonotype: As yet, its antigen is unknown.

This TCR was sampled from a woman between 18 and 70 years old in good health. This sequence joins TRBV20-1 and TRBJ1-5; with no DNA, the TCRdb D assignment of TRBD1 cannot be verified. The sequencing input was blood T cells: a sorted CD56 or NKG2C T cell subset, CD4+ or CD8+ T cells, or bulk PBMC T cells (not recorded which). The CDR3 loop is CSASVDRPYSNQPQHF.